These 19 T cell receptor beta chains came from one sample sequenced in a study of blood T cell repertoires in COVID-19. The data were produced by immunoSEQ multiplex PCR, yet TCRdb's version contains in-frame clones alone and is incomplete. Of 170,000 or so clones listed, approximately 88% are singletons. Sequencing was carried out using PBMCs or T cells enriched from blood (not recorded which). These receptor sequences come from a woman between 18 and 29 years old who had recovered from COVID-19.

V is TRBV1 and J is TRBJ2-1; the D call in the table, TRBD2, was not verified against the DNA. TRBV1 is designated a pseudogene. The CDR3 covers 17 residues. The CDR3 nucleotides read TGCACCAGCAGCCAAGATAGATCGCTCCGGGGTTCGAATGAGCAGTTCTTC. Translated, it gives CTSSQDRSLRGSNEQFF.

The chain links TRBV7-8 to TRBJ2-1; no clear D. The CDR3 consists of 12 residues. Trimming shortened V by 7 bases and J by 5 bases, and 9 bases separated the two germline ends. Germline V gene data show CDR1 as SGHVS and CDR2 as FQNEAQ. CDR3 DNA: TGTGCCAGCACCCACAATAACAATGAGCAGTTCTTC. Protein: CASTHNNNEQFF.

The gene calls are TRBV7-2 and TRBJ1-2; tentative D call: TRBD1 (5 bases). This CDR3 region has 16 residues. Trimming pared 2 bases from V and 2 bases from J, leaving 15 bases between. Per germline, CDR1 SGHTA and CDR2 FQGNSA. For the CDR3, the DNA is TGTGCCAGCAGCTTATTGATTCTGACAGAGAACTATGGCTACACCTTC. It translates to CASSLLILTENYGYTF.

This chain uses TRBV29-1 with TRBJ1-2; a weak D match, TRBD1 (6 bases). The germline V and J ends were trimmed by 6 bases and 8 bases, with 13 bases remaining between them. Germline CDR1 is SQVTM and CDR2 is ANQGSEA. CDR3 length: 11 amino acids. CDR3 DNA sequence: TGCAGCGTCCCAGGGGAGGGCGGCTACACCTTC. It is translated as CSVPGEGGYTF.

The chain employs TRBV9 and TRBJ1-1; 8 nucleotides line up with TRBD1. CDR3 length equals 17 residues. Germline assignment: CDR1 SGDLS and CDR2 YYNGEE. After removal of 0 bases from V and 5 bases from J, the junction contained 12 bases not matched to a gene. The CDR3 loop reads CASSVVSGDRGWTEAFF. CDR3 nucleotide sequence: TGTGCCAGCAGCGTAGTGTCTGGAGACAGGGGTTGGACTGAAGCTTTCTTT.

V usage is TRBV6-5 and J usage is TRBJ1-2, with 7 bases lining up with TRBD1. The CDR3 is 14 residues long. Germline trimming cut 5 bases from V and 4 bases from J; bases unmatched to any gene: 7. Germline V gives CDR1 MNHEY, CDR2 SVGAGI. The CDR3 DNA follows: TGTGCCAGCAGTCGGGACAGTTATTCCTATGGCTACACCTTC. Translation gives CASSRDSYSYGYTF.

The chain recombines TRBV5-4 with TRBJ1-2; weak D call: TRBD1 (5 bases). Germline V gene lookup returns CDR1 SGHNT and CDR2 YYREEE (reference sequence). This CDR3 comprises 17 residues. V was shortened by 0 bases and J by 8 bases, with 23 bases between the two germline ends. CDR3 residues: CASSLAGGMVQLGGYTF. DNA for the CDR3: TGTGCCAGCAGCTTGGCCGGGGGTATGGTTCAATTGGGAGGCTACACCTTC.

The chain combines TRBV25-1 with TRBJ1-2; D gene ambiguous. Germline lookup yields CDR1 MGHDK and CDR2 SYGVNS. V was trimmed by 4 bases and J by 7 bases, leaving 22 bases between them. This CDR3 contains 16 residues. The CDR3 sequence: CASSAGRLPIDPGYTF. The CDR3 DNA sequence: TGTGCCAGCAGTGCCGGCAGGCTTCCGATTGACCCTGGCTACACCTTC.

The chain is built from TRBV10-3 and TRBJ1-6, with 9 bases fitting TRBD1. CDR3 length equals 14 residues. Trimming at V came to 5 bases and at J to 9 bases, leaving 5 bases not matched to a gene. Germline V lookup: CDR1 ENHRY, CDR2 SYGVKD. CDR3 residues: CAISRDRESSPLHF. The CDR3 DNA follows: TGTGCCATCAGTAGGGACAGGGAGAGTTCACCCCTCCACTTT.

The rearrangement links TRBV7-4 to TRBJ1-2; D possibly corresponds to TRBD1 (5 bases). Germline V CDR1 and CDR2: SGHVT, SQSDAQ. Trimming took 2 bases from V and 2 from J, leaving 15 bases between them. The CDR3 runs 16 residues. In DNA form, the CDR3 reads TGTGCCAGCAGCTTAAACCGGGACTCTGGGAACTATGGCTACACCTTC. Protein sequence: CASSLNRDSGNYGYTF.

This clone was detected only a few times. J is TRBJ1-2 and V is TRBV6-2 or TRBV6-3, with D unclear. In germline, CDR1 is MNHEY, CDR2 SVGEGT. The ends were cut back, 4 bases at V and 4 bases at J, with 13 bases in the middle. There are 14 residues in the CDR3. The CDR3 bases are TGTGCCAGCAGTTTGGCAGGTCAGTCCTATGGCTACACCTTC. This sequence encodes CASSLAGQSYGYTF.

This clone was observed many times. The chain carries TRBV6-1 and TRBJ2-1, with 7 bases aligning to TRBD1. The ends lost 5 bases at V and 0 bases at J; junction bases unmatched: 7. Germline loops: CDR1 MNHNS, CDR2 SASEGT. The CDR3 consists of 16 residues. CDR3 sequence reads: CASSKVQGSSYNEQFF. As DNA, the CDR3 is TGTGCCAGCAGTAAAGTACAGGGGAGCTCCTACAATGAGCAGTTCTTC.

V is TRBV2 and J is TRBJ2-6; D possibly corresponds to TRBD1 (5 bases). The V end was cut by 5 bases, the J end by 2 bases, with 13 bases between. The CDR3 has 16 residues. CDR1 SNHLY and CDR2 FYNNEI come from the germline V gene. The CDR3 sequence: CASSLGAIPGANVLTF. In DNA, the CDR3 is TGTGCCAGCAGTCTTGGGGCAATACCTGGGGCCAACGTCCTGACTTTC. Together with reference TRBV2 and TRBJ2-6, the CDR3 gives the full variable domain: EPEVTQTPSHQVTQMGQEVILRCVPISNHLYFYWYRQILGQKVEFLVSFYNNEISEKSEIFDDQFSVERPDGSNFTLKIRSTKLEDSAMYFCASSLGAIPGANVLTFGAGSRLTVL.

V usage is TRBV12-3 or TRBV12-4 and J usage is TRBJ1-2, with D uncertain. Trimming took 6 bases from V and 7 from J, leaving 9 bases between them. This CDR3 is 11 amino acids long. The CDR3 loop is CASSSESGYTF. CDR3 coding DNA: TGTGCCAGCAGCTCTGAGAGTGGCTACACCTTC.

In its sample, this clone was seen a few times. The gene calls are TRBV28 and TRBJ2-1, with D perhaps matching TRBD1 (5 bases). This CDR3 comprises 12 residues. Germline V CDR1 and CDR2: MDHEN, SYDVKM. V was cut by 4 bases and J by 10 bases, with 11 bases left in between. In DNA form, the CDR3 reads TGTGCCAGCAGTTCCAGGGTCAGGGAGCAGTTCTTC. It translates to CASSSRVREQFF.

J is TRBJ2-3 and V is TRBV28, with no clear D. Trimming stripped 8 bases from V and 6 bases from J, with 21 bases between. The germline gives CDR1 MDHEN, CDR2 SYDVKM. The CDR3 runs 15 residues. The CDR3 region is CASAGDWRGSDTQYF. For the CDR3, the DNA is TGTGCCAGCGCTGGAGACTGGAGAGGTTCGGATACGCAGTATTTT.

The genes are TRBV28 and TRBJ1-1; D gene unclear. The V and J ends lost 5 bases and 0 bases respectively, with 13 bases between them. CDR3 length: 15 residues. Per the germline V gene, CDR1 is MDHEN and CDR2 is SYDVKM. DNA of the CDR3: TGTGCCAGCAGTCCCGGGAGCTATCTGAACACTGAAGCTTTCTTT. Translating it yields CASSPGSYLNTEAFF. The variable domain in full, completed from reference TRBV28 and TRBJ1-1, reads DVKVTQSSRYLVKRTGEKVFLECVQDMDHENMFWYRQDPGLGLRLIYFSYDVKMKEKGDIPEGYSVSREKKERFSLILESASTNQTSMYLCASSPGSYLNTEAFFGQGTRLTVV.

The chain is built from TRBV6-6 and TRBJ1-6; TRBD1 agrees at 9 bases. The CDR3 is 15 residues long. The germline gives CDR1 MNHNY, CDR2 SVGAGI (reference sequence). Germline trimming cut 3 bases from V and 9 bases from J; bases unmatched to any gene: 6. The CDR3 reads CASSYTGQGVSPLHF. CDR3 coding DNA: TGTGCCAGCAGTTATACGGGACAGGGCGTTTCACCCCTCCACTTT.

The chain links TRBV4-3 to TRBJ2-5; no definite D call. This CDR3 has 12 residues. Germline lookup yields CDR1 LGHNA and CDR2 YSLEER. Trimming removed 0 bases at V and 7 bases at J, with 6 bases between. For the CDR3, the DNA is TGCGCCAGCAGCCAAGATTTCGGGACCCAGTACTTC. Translated: CASSQDFGTQYF.